The 27 T cell receptor beta chains below come from one sample, sequenced in a study of blood T cell repertoires in COVID-19. The table came from immunoSEQ multiplex PCR; TCRdb's copy has only in-frame clones and leaves some out. The sample has under 150,000 clones, 80% to 90% seen once; the top ten hold roughly two fifths. The source material was peripheral blood. The receptors were gathered from a human donor in a cohort sampled during active COVID-19.

A word on this clone: No DNA is shown, since the ends of the CDR3 on it are uncertain; the CDR3 is the one TCRdb lists. The V gene is TRBV24-1, the J gene TRBJ1-2. The CDR3 is 12 amino acids long, termini counted. CDR1 is KGHDR, CDR2 SFDVKD, per germline. The CDR3 is CATSDFGEGYTF.

The genes are TRBV6-5 and TRBJ2-3, with 7 bases aligning to TRBD2. Trimming at V came to 6 bases and at J to 0 bases, leaving 6 bases not matched to a gene. Germline loops: CDR1 MNHEY, CDR2 SVGAGI. The CDR3 has 15 amino acids. CDR3 protein: CASSLAVDSTDTQYF. The CDR3 bases are TGTGCCAGCAGCCTAGCGGTCGATAGCACAGATACGCAGTATTTT.

This clone was counted once. The chain links TRBV2 to TRBJ2-2, with TRBD1 identical over 8 bases. The CDR3 runs 13 residues. In germline, CDR1 is SNHLY, CDR2 FYNNEI. V lost 4 bases, J lost 6 bases, and 1 base stayed unmatched. The CDR3 here is CASSVQGAGELFF. The CDR3 DNA sequence: TGTGCCAGCAGTGTACAGGGGGCCGGGGAGCTGTTTTTT.

This rearrangement joins TRBV28 to TRBJ1-5, with a weak D call TRBD1 (5 bases). Germline CDR1 reads MDHEN; CDR2 reads SYDVKM. CDR3 length equals 15 residues. Trimming pared 4 bases from V and 0 bases from J, leaving 10 bases between. The CDR3 here is CASSSGTNSNQPQHF. The CDR3, as DNA: TGTGCCAGCAGTTCCGGGACTAATAGCAATCAGCCCCAGCATTTT.

V is TRBV5-5 and J is TRBJ2-4, with 8 positions matching TRBD2. The CDR3 runs to 14 residues. Germline assignment: CDR1 SGHKS and CDR2 YYEKEE (reference sequence). Germline trimming cut 7 bases from V and 2 bases from J; bases unmatched to any gene: 5. In DNA form, the CDR3 reads TGTGCCAGCGGGGCGGGGGGCCCCAAAAACATTCAGTACTTC. This translates into CASGAGGPKNIQYF.

This rearrangement joins TRBV4-1 to TRBJ2-2; TRBD1 is a possible D gene (6 bases). The CDR3 runs to 16 residues. Germline lookup yields CDR1 MGHRA and CDR2 YSYEKL. Between the trimmed V and J ends, which lost 3 bases and 3 bases, there was a span of 14 bases. The CDR3 loop reads CASSQFTGLYTGELFF. CDR3 nucleotide sequence: TGCGCCAGCAGCCAGTTTACAGGGCTCTACACCGGGGAGCTGTTTTTT.

The rearrangement uses TRBV18 and TRBJ2-7; the D gene is possibly TRBD2 (5 bases). V gave up 5 bases and J gave up 5 bases, with 16 bases separating them. Looked up from germline, CDR1 is KGHSH and CDR2 is LQKENI. This CDR3 comprises 14 residues. The CDR3 nucleotides read TGTGCCAGCTCATTCTCCCCTAGCATCAACGAGCAGTACTTC. It translates to CASSFSPSINEQYF. Full variable domain (rest looked up from reference TRBV18 and TRBJ2-7): NAGVMQNPRHLVRRRGQEARLRCSPMKGHSHVYWYRQLPEEGLKFMVYLQKENIIDESGMPKERFSAEFPKEGPSILRIQQVVRGDSAAYFCASSFSPSINEQYFGPGTRLTVT.

This sequence joins TRBV13 and TRBJ1-2, with unresolved D. Germline CDR1 is PRHDT and CDR2 is FYEKMQ (reference sequence). The V gene lost 0 bases and the J gene lost 3 bases, with 5 bases spanning the gap. The CDR3 loop spans 13 amino acids. The CDR3 here is CASSLGTDYGYTF. Written as DNA, the CDR3 is TGTGCCAGCAGCTTAGGTACGGACTATGGCTACACCTTC.

V usage is TRBV5-1 and J usage is TRBJ2-7; no clear D gene. The V gene's germline CDR1 is SGHRS and CDR2 YFSETQ. Trimming shortened V by 3 bases and J by 7 bases, and 11 bases separated the two germline ends. This CDR3 is built from 12 residues. The CDR3 bases are TGCGCCAGCAGCTCGGAGTTTTGGGAGCAGTACTTC. Its translation is CASSSEFWEQYF.

V gene TRBV6-6 combines with J gene TRBJ1-1; possibly TRBD1 for D (5 bases). This CDR3 is 13 amino acids long. Looked up from germline, CDR1 is MNHNY and CDR2 is SVGAGI (reference sequence). V was pared by 2 bases and J by 5 bases, with 9 bases between. The CDR3 is CASSYQGMTEAFF. The CDR3 DNA reads TGTGCCAGCAGTTACCAGGGAATGACTGAAGCTTTCTTT.

The V call is TRBV7-9, the J call TRBJ2-2; 9 bases are shared with TRBD1. CDR1 is SEHNR and CDR2 is FQNEAQ in the germline V gene (reference sequence). This CDR3 contains 16 residues. The junction had 12 bases not matched to a gene; V was cut back by 7 bases and J by 6 bases. This CDR3 reads CASMYAGTGRSGELFF. For the CDR3, the DNA is TGTGCCAGCATGTATGCCGGGACAGGGCGATCCGGGGAGCTGTTTTTT.

The chain uses TRBV20-1 and TRBJ1-1, with D possibly matching TRBD1 (6 bases). There are 11 residues in the CDR3. In germline, CDR1 is DFQATT, CDR2 SNEGSKA (reference sequence). Trimming stripped 5 bases from V and 6 bases from J, with 10 bases between. This CDR3 is CSARAGAEAFF. The DNA for the CDR3 is TGCAGTGCTCGAGCAGGGGCTGAAGCTTTCTTT.

The rearrangement uses TRBV19 and TRBJ1-6; a weak D match, TRBD1 (5 bases). The germline gives CDR1 LNHDA, CDR2 SQIVND (reference sequence). V was shortened by 5 bases and J by 5 bases, with 13 bases between the two germline ends. The CDR3 spans 15 residues. The CDR3 protein is CASSPSGTNNSPLHF. CDR3 DNA: TGTGCCAGTAGTCCCTCGGGGACTAATAATTCACCCCTCCACTTT.

This clone has just one count. The same CDR3 arises from other DNA sequences in this sample as well. This chain links TRBV18 with TRBJ1-2, with a tentative D call TRBD1 (6 bases). The CDR3 extends over 13 amino acids. Germline values: CDR1 KGHSH, CDR2 LQKENI. V was pared by 3 bases and J by 1 base, with 6 bases between. CDR3 in DNA: TGTGCCAGCTCACCGGACAGTAACTATGGCTACACCTTC. Amino acid sequence: CASSPDSNYGYTF.

Only one count was recorded for this clone. This sequence joins TRBV19 and TRBJ2-6; TRBD1 aligns across 8 bases. The length of the CDR3 is 19 residues. Germline assignment: CDR1 LNHDA and CDR2 SQIVND (reference sequence). Trimming cost V 6 bases and J 0 bases; bases outside gene matches: 13. As DNA, the CDR3 is TGTGCCAGTAGGCGAGCTAGTCGGCAGGGGGCCTCTGGGGCCAACGTCCTGACTTTC. This translates into CASRRASRQGASGANVLTF.

This chain links TRBV20-1 with TRBJ2-7; no clear D. CDR1 and CDR2 (germline): DFQATT, SNEGSKA (reference sequence). This CDR3 has 11 amino acids. Trimming left V 3 bases short and J 3 bases short, with 6 bases between. CDR3 in DNA: TGCAGTGCTAGTCCTAACTACGAGCAGTACTTC. It encodes CSASPNYEQYF.

In its sample, this clone was seen once. The chain combines TRBV27 with TRBJ1-2; 9 bases align to TRBD1. Germline trimming cut 4 bases from V and 4 bases from J; bases unmatched to any gene: 4. From germline, CDR1 is MNHEY and CDR2 SMNVEV (reference sequence). The CDR3 extends over 14 amino acids. Written as DNA, the CDR3 is TGTGCCAGCAGTTCCCGACAGGGGGTCTATGGCTACACCTTC. Residues: CASSSRQGVYGYTF.

This clone was detected once. The chain combines TRBV6-2 or TRBV6-3 with TRBJ2-1, with 8 nucleotides matching TRBD2. In germline, CDR1 is MNHEY, CDR2 SVGEGT. Losses at the gene ends were 6 bases for V and 7 bases for J; bases not matched to a gene: 11. The length of the CDR3 is 15 residues. The CDR3 protein is CASSRTGGPTNEQFF. In nucleotides, the CDR3 is TGTGCCAGCAGCCGGACGGGGGGGCCGACAAATGAGCAGTTCTTC.

DNA of the CDR3: TGCGCCAGCAGCCAACCCGACAGGACCTACGAGCAGTACTTC. Its translation: CASSQPDRTYEQYF. The V and J genes are TRBV4-1 and TRBJ2-7; D may be TRBD1 (6 bases). Trimming left V 2 bases short and J 2 bases short, with 10 bases between. The CDR3 runs to 14 residues. Germline V CDR1 and CDR2: MGHRA, YSYEKL.

This rearrangement joins TRBV21-1 to TRBJ2-7; the table assigns TRBD1, which was not confirmed against the DNA. TRBV21-1 is deemed a pseudogene. The CDR3 length is 15 residues. CDR3 sequence: CASSPLGQGLYEQYF. DNA for the CDR3: TGTGCCAGCAGCCCGCTGGGACAGGGTCTATACGAGCAGTACTTC.

The chain employs TRBV28 and TRBJ1-6; 8 positions match TRBD1. Unmatched junction bases numbered 4, after V lost 2 bases and J lost 7 bases. Germline CDR1 MDHEN, CDR2 SYDVKM. CDR3 length equals 15 residues. The CDR3 nucleotides are TGTGCCAGCAGTTTAAAAGGGACAGGAAATTCACCCCTCCACTTT. It is translated as CASSLKGTGNSPLHF.

This sequence joins TRBV2 and TRBJ2-3, with D possibly matching TRBD2 (6 bases). The CDR3 totals 13 residues. Per the germline V gene, CDR1 is SNHLY and CDR2 is FYNNEI. The V end was cut by 7 bases, the J end by 5 bases, with 13 bases between. CDR3 sequence reads: CASIRGTQDTQYF. In DNA, the CDR3 is TGTGCCAGCATCCGGGGGACGCAAGATACGCAGTATTTT.

V is TRBV6-6 and J is TRBJ1-2; the D gene is possibly TRBD1 (6 bases). The ends were cut back, 7 bases at V and 7 bases at J, with 16 bases in the middle. The CDR3 extends over 13 amino acids. Looked up from germline, CDR1 is MNHNY and CDR2 is SVGAGI (reference sequence). CDR3 loop: CASISLGGGGYTF. Here the CDR3 DNA reads TGTGCCAGCATCTCCCTGGGAGGGGGTGGCTACACCTTC.

This rearrangement joins TRBV29-1 to TRBJ1-2; D ambiguous. The CDR3 is made up of 12 amino acids. The V gene lost 2 bases and the J gene lost 4 bases, with 8 bases spanning the gap. The germline CDR1 and CDR2 sequences are SQVTM and ANQGSEA. CDR3 region: CSVERAGYGYTF. The CDR3 region has the DNA TGCAGCGTTGAAAGGGCGGGCTATGGCTACACCTTC. Complete variable domain (other parts from reference TRBV29-1 and TRBJ1-2): SAVISQKPSRDICQRGTSLTIQCQVDSQVTMMFWYRQQPGQSLTLIATANQGSEATYESGFVIDKFPISRPNLTFSTLTVSNMSPEDSSIYLCSVERAGYGYTFGSGTRLTVV.

The rearrangement uses TRBV2 and TRBJ2-2; 9 bases are a match to TRBD2. Germline CDR1 reads SNHLY; CDR2 reads FYNNEI. The CDR3 is 16 residues long. V lost 0 bases, J lost 5 bases, and 4 bases stayed unmatched. This chain's CDR3 is CASSEAERGVTGELFF. In DNA, the CDR3 is TGTGCCAGCAGTGAAGCGGAGCGGGGGGTGACCGGGGAGCTGTTTTTT.

The count of this clone is one. In DNA form, the CDR3 reads TGTGCCAGCAGCTCCAGGGTGACCCATAACAATGAGCAGTTCTTC. It yields the protein CASSSRVTHNNEQFF. The rearrangement uses TRBV5-4 and TRBJ2-1; D might be TRBD1 (5 bases). Germline-derived CDR1 and CDR2 are SGHNT and YYREEE (reference sequence). The CDR3 consists of 15 residues. V lost 3 bases and J lost 5, with 15 bases in between.

In DNA, the CDR3 is TGTGCCAGCAGCCAAGATCCGGGCGGGAGGGACGGCTACACCTTC. Its translation is CASSQDPGGRDGYTF. The V and J genes are TRBV3-1 (or the pseudogene TRBV3-2) and TRBJ1-2, with a weak D call TRBD1 (5 bases). The CDR3 has 15 amino acids. V was cut by 0 bases and J by 8 bases, with 16 bases left in between. Germline V gene sequence: CDR1 LGHDT, CDR2 YNNKEL (reference sequence).